This T cell receptor beta chain comes out of a study of read filtering for tumor transcriptome and immune sequencing. Study as a whole: Among patients, roughly 17 were male and some 15 female, aged about 47 to 85 (mean around 66). IR-seq gave about 4 to 10.27 million TCR reads per sample; RNA-seq gave roughly 75 to 1,400. Revised staging placed 8 patients in R-ISS I, 15 to 20 in II, about seven in III.

This clonotype was seen at least ten times. The target antigen is unknown. Molecular barcoded adaptors covering alpha/delta and beta/gamma chains were used on roughly 370 ng RNA. In TCRdb, the reads were re-called with MiXCR into one record per CDR3 protein. The table includes tens of thousands of distinct CDR3 sequences, about 18% detected once. General study points: The CD138-negative fraction was mixed bone marrow immune cells, not pure T cells.

Trimming left V 3 bases short and J 7 bases short, with 12 bases between. The CDR3 has 13 amino acids. CDR1 and CDR2 from the germline V gene are MDHEN and SYDVKM. V is TRBV28 and J is TRBJ1-2, with D uncertain. This clonotype was obtained from a donor aged 40 or older with multiple myeloma. The sample comprised a population of CD138-negative cells sorted from bone marrow. The CDR3, as DNA: TGTGCCAGCAGTTTCCCCCAGACTTCTGGCTACACCTTC. Encoded protein: CASSFPQTSGYTF.